This TCR beta chain was sequenced for a study of radiotherapy plus CTLA-4 blockade in lung cancer. The data were produced by immunoSEQ multiplex PCR, yet TCRdb's version contains in-frame clones alone and is incomplete. The sample yields roughly 46,000 clones, approximately 79% seen once. Germline assignment: CDR1 SGHTS and CDR2 YDEGEE. This CDR3 has 13 residues. The ends were cut back, 0 bases at V and 6 bases at J, with 7 bases in the middle. To note about this clone: Its specificity is not known.

The study's findings and limits: Following radiotherapy plus ipilimumab, tumor-derived TCR clones expanded in the blood. Early blood T cell clone changes and increased post-radiation serum interferon-beta were reportedly the strongest response predictors.

The specimen comprised peripheral blood, sampled from a patient treated with radiotherapy plus ipilimumab. The TCR was taken from a human donor with non-small cell lung cancer who had stable disease on radiotherapy plus ipilimumab. V gene TRBV5-8 combines with J gene TRBJ2-1, with unresolved D. The CDR3 DNA is TGTGCCAGCAGCTTGGGACCCTTCAATGAGCAGTTCTTC. This gives the protein CASSLGPFNEQFF. The variable domain in full, with the rest retrieved from reference TRBV5-8 and TRBJ2-1, is EAGVTQSPTHLIKTRGQQATLRCSPISGHTSVYWYQQALGLGLQFLLWYDEGEERNRGNFPPRFSGRQFPNYSSELNVNALELEDSALYLCASSLGPFNEQFFGPGTRLTVL.